One sample yielded the 27 T cell receptor beta chains listed below, sequenced in a study of T cells in Graves' hyperthyroidism and ophthalmopathy. Amplified TCR beta CDR3 regions derived from RNA transcripts. HTBI primers were used for first-round RT-PCR of the TCR CDR3. A single record per CDR3 protein comes from TCRdb applying MiXCR to the multiplex PCR reads. The table shows more than 300,000 distinct CDR3 sequences, with 18% occurring only once. Sequencing was carried out using blood. The receptors shown here come from a man between 18 and 29 years old with Graves' ophthalmopathy.

The V gene is TRBV20-1, the J gene TRBJ1-6, with D hard to call. This CDR3 has 17 amino acids. Germline CDR1 reads DFQATT; CDR2 reads SNEGSKA (reference sequence). The V and J ends lost 7 bases and 0 bases respectively, with 19 bases between them. The CDR3 sequence is CSVSSLSASSYNSPLHF. The CDR3 DNA follows: TGCAGTGTTTCTAGCCTCAGTGCGAGCTCCTATAATTCACCCCTCCACTTT.

V usage is TRBV10-3 and J usage is TRBJ1-2; D is perhaps TRBD1 (6 bases). Trimming cost V 0 bases and J 4 bases, with 9 bases left between them. The CDR3 totals 14 residues. Germline CDR1 is ENHRY and CDR2 is SYGVKD. The CDR3 bases are TGTGCCATCAGTGAGTCGACACAGGGCTATGGCTACACCTTC. Translating gives CAISESTQGYGYTF.

The chain links TRBV9 to TRBJ2-7; 7 nucleotides match TRBD2. Unmatched junction bases numbered 6, after V lost 0 bases and J lost 0 bases. The germline V gene encodes CDR1 SGDLS and CDR2 YYNGEE. This CDR3 region has 16 residues. The CDR3 protein is CASSVGLGGSSYEQYF. The DNA of the CDR3 is TGTGCCAGCAGCGTAGGTTTGGGGGGGAGCTCCTACGAGCAGTACTTC.

The chain recombines TRBV6-1 with TRBJ1-2; 9 nucleotides align to TRBD1. Germline values: CDR1 MNHNS, CDR2 SASEGT. The CDR3 length is 15 residues. J lost 4 bases, V lost 1 base, and 4 bases had no gene match. The CDR3 region has the DNA TGTGCCAGCAGTGAAGTCGGGACAGGGTCCTATGGCTACACCTTC. Translation gives CASSEVGTGSYGYTF.

Ten or more counts support this clonotype. V and J are TRBV10-2 and TRBJ1-1; D possibly corresponds to TRBD1 (5 bases). There are 15 residues in the CDR3. The V gene lost 1 base and the J gene lost 2 bases, with 11 bases spanning the gap. Germline V lookup: CDR1 WSHSY, CDR2 SAAADI. CDR3: CASSELGDRNTEAFF. CDR3 nucleotides: TGCGCCAGCAGTGAGTTAGGGGATAGAAACACTGAAGCTTTCTTT.

This clonotype was detected a few times. This chain links TRBV18 with TRBJ1-5; 7 nucleotides line up with TRBD1. With V trimmed by 5 bases and J by 5 bases, 6 bases remained unmatched. This CDR3 has 14 amino acids. Germline V gene data show CDR1 as KGHSH and CDR2 as LQKENI. CDR3 coding DNA: TGTGCCAGCTCAACGAAGGGGGCTGATCAGCCCCAGCATTTT. This sequence encodes CASSTKGADQPQHF.

This clonotype was observed many times. The chain employs TRBV15 and TRBJ2-3; D is unresolved. The CDR3 totals 15 residues. The V end was cut by 1 base, the J end by 4 bases, with 12 bases between. Germline V CDR1 and CDR2: LNHNV, YYDKDF (reference sequence). The CDR3 region is CATSRGSEVADTQYF. In DNA, the CDR3 is TGTGCCACCAGCAGAGGATCTGAGGTAGCAGATACGCAGTATTTT. Complete variable domain (other parts from reference TRBV15 and TRBJ2-3): DAMVIQNPRYQVTQFGKPVTLSCSQTLNHNVMYWYQQKSSQAPKLLFHYYDKDFNNEADTPDNFQSRRPNTSFCFLDIRSPGLGDTAMYLCATSRGSEVADTQYFGPGTRLTVL.

This clonotype was detected many times. The chain couples TRBV7-9 to TRBJ2-5; 9 bases fit TRBD2. The CDR3 extends over 14 amino acids. From germline, CDR1 is SEHNR and CDR2 FQNEAQ (reference sequence). The junction had 5 bases not matched to a gene; V was cut back by 2 bases and J by 7 bases. CDR3 loop: CASSLLAGPGTQYF. Here the CDR3 DNA reads TGTGCCAGCAGCTTACTAGCGGGGCCCGGGACCCAGTACTTC.

This clonotype was found a few times. The chain uses TRBV20-1 and TRBJ2-3, with 8 bases lining up with TRBD1. Germline V lookup: CDR1 DFQATT, CDR2 SNEGSKA (reference sequence). V dropped 6 bases and J dropped 2; count of bases not matched to a gene: 7. This CDR3 is 14 amino acids long. CDR3 residues: CSAREDRVTDTQYF. The CDR3 region has the DNA TGCAGTGCCAGGGAGGACAGGGTCACAGATACGCAGTATTTT.

In its sample, this clonotype was seen a few times. J is TRBJ1-5 and V is TRBV5-5; the D is unclear. Looked up from germline, CDR1 is SGHKS and CDR2 is YYEKEE (reference sequence). This CDR3 spans 15 amino acids. Trimming took off 2 bases at V and 4 bases at J, with 13 bases between the two ends. CDR3 DNA sequence: TGTGCCAGCAGCTTTGGAGTCCGCGGAAATCAGCCCCAGCATTTT. It codes for CASSFGVRGNQPQHF.

This clonotype was detected many times. V is TRBV7-9 and J is TRBJ1-1, with D maybe TRBD1 (6 bases). The CDR3 totals 15 residues. The germline V and J ends were trimmed by 1 base and 4 bases, with 13 bases remaining between them. The germline gives CDR1 SEHNR, CDR2 FQNEAQ (reference sequence). CDR3 DNA sequence: TGTGCCAGCAGCTTAGAGGGGGACGGGGTCACTGAAGCTTTCTTT. This gives the protein CASSLEGDGVTEAFF. Full variable domain (outside the CDR3, taken from reference TRBV7-9 and TRBJ1-1): DTGVSQNPRHKITKRGQNVTFRCDPISEHNRLYWYRQTLGQGPEFLTYFQNEAQLEKSRLLSDRFSAERPKGSFSTLEIQRTEQGDSAMYLCASSLEGDGVTEAFFGQGTRLTVV.

This clonotype was seen more than once but under ten times. V is TRBV18 and J is TRBJ2-7, with D possibly TRBD1 on 5 matching bases. The V and J ends lost 6 bases and 2 bases respectively, with 14 bases between them. Per germline, CDR1 KGHSH and CDR2 LQKENI. CDR3 length: 14 residues. The CDR3 DNA sequence: TGTGCCAGCTCCCCGCAGGGCCAGGCCTACGAGCAGTACTTC. Amino acids: CASSPQGQAYEQYF. The full variable domain, its missing parts supplied by reference TRBV18 and TRBJ2-7, is NAGVMQNPRHLVRRRGQEARLRCSPMKGHSHVYWYRQLPEEGLKFMVYLQKENIIDESGMPKERFSAEFPKEGPSILRIQQVVRGDSAAYFCASSPQGQAYEQYFGPGTRLTVT.

The V gene is TRBV27, the J gene TRBJ2-5; D gene uncertain. CDR1 and CDR2 (germline): MNHEY, SMNVEV (reference sequence). V gave up 6 bases and J gave up 1 base, with 9 bases separating them. This CDR3 spans 13 amino acids. CDR3 amino acids: CASRRQTQETQYF. CDR3 bases: TGTGCCAGCAGACGACAAACCCAAGAGACCCAGTACTTC.

This clonotype was counted at least ten times. The rearrangement uses TRBV5-1 and TRBJ1-5; 7 bases are shared with TRBD1. Trimming removed 4 bases from V and 2 bases from J; junction bases left unmatched: 6. From germline, CDR1 is SGHRS and CDR2 YFSETQ. The CDR3 runs to 15 residues. CDR3 amino acids: CASSTGQDGNQPQHF. The CDR3 nucleotides read TGCGCCAGCAGCACCGGACAGGATGGCAATCAGCCCCAGCATTTT.

Only a few counts were recorded for this clonotype. The gene calls are TRBV7-2 and TRBJ2-6, with D possibly being TRBD2 (5 bases). This CDR3 contains 16 residues. Per the germline V gene, CDR1 is SGHTA and CDR2 is FQGNSA. Trimming removed 1 base at V and 1 base at J, with 8 bases between. CDR3 DNA sequence: TGTGCCAGCAGCTTAGATACGGGATCTGGGGCCAACGTCCTGACTTTC. It encodes CASSLDTGSGANVLTF.

This chain connects TRBV29-1 to TRBJ2-5; D may be TRBD1 (5 bases). The germline V gene encodes CDR1 SQVTM and CDR2 ANQGSEA. The CDR3 consists of 14 residues. Trimming removed 6 bases from V and 4 bases from J, with 18 bases in between. This chain's CDR3 is CSVGRERRAETQYF. In nucleotides, the CDR3 is TGCAGCGTGGGGCGAGAGCGAAGGGCAGAGACCCAGTACTTC.

This chain uses TRBV14 with TRBJ1-6; TRBD1 might be the D (5 bases). The CDR3 has 15 amino acids. V dropped 4 bases and J dropped 7 bases, with 14 bases sitting between them. The V gene's germline CDR1 is SGHDN and CDR2 FVKESK. The DNA for the CDR3 is TGTGCCAGCAGCCGGGGCCAGATACTGAATTCACCCCTCCACTTT. Residues: CASSRGQILNSPLHF.

In its sample, this clonotype was seen many times. The chain has TRBV16 and TRBJ1-2; D remains unclear. Germline assignment: CDR1 KGHSY and CDR2 FQNENV. The length of the CDR3 is 13 residues. The V end was cut by 0 bases, the J end by 4 bases, with 6 bases between. The CDR3 nucleotides are TGTGCCAGCAGCCAATCCACCCTCTATGGCTACACCTTC. It specifies CASSQSTLYGYTF.

Worth noting for this clonotype: This clone may be a read error of a much larger clone one base away. V gene TRBV3-1 combines with J gene TRBJ1-2; no firm D call. The V end was cut by 0 bases, the J end by 10 bases, with 12 bases between. The germline gives CDR1 LGHDT, CDR2 YNNKEL (reference sequence). The CDR3 spans 13 residues. The CDR3 DNA sequence: TGTGCCAGCAGCCAAGATTCGCCGCCGGTCTACACCTTC. Amino acids: CASSQDSPPVYTF.

The J gene is TRBJ2-2, the V gene TRBV6-1; possibly TRBD1 for D (6 bases). CDR1 and CDR2 (germline): MNHNS, SASEGT. The CDR3 has 15 residues. Trimming pared 5 bases from V and 8 bases from J, leaving 18 bases between. The CDR3 bases are TGTGCCAGCAGTCTCTCAACAGGGCCGATTGGGGAGCTGTTTTTT. It yields the protein CASSLSTGPIGELFF.

In its sample, this clonotype was seen many times. The gene calls are TRBV7-9 and TRBJ1-1; D unresolved. This CDR3 is built from 16 residues. V was shortened by 2 bases and J by 1 base, with 14 bases between the two germline ends. The germline V gene encodes CDR1 SEHNR and CDR2 FQNEAQ (reference sequence). This CDR3 reads CASSLRVSGWNTEAFF. As DNA, the CDR3 is TGTGCCAGCAGCTTAAGGGTTTCAGGCTGGAACACTGAAGCTTTCTTT.

This clonotype was seen repeatedly, ten times or more. The V call is TRBV12-5, the J call TRBJ1-5; 9 bases are a match to TRBD1. The CDR3 sequence is 16 residues long. After removal of 5 bases from V and 3 bases from J, the junction contained 8 bases not matched to a gene. Germline V CDR1 and CDR2: LGHNT, FRNRAP. CDR3 residues: CASGPPGQGFNQPQHF. CDR3 in DNA: TGTGCTAGTGGTCCGCCGGGACAGGGATTCAATCAGCCCCAGCATTTT. Using reference TRBV12-5 and TRBJ1-5 for the parts outside the CDR3, the full variable domain is DARVTQTPRHKVTEMGQEVTMRCQPILGHNTVFWYRQTMMQGLELLAYFRNRAPLDDSGMPKDRFSAEMPDATLATLKIQPSEPRDSAVYFCASGPPGQGFNQPQHFGDGTRLSIL.

V usage is TRBV4-1 and J usage is TRBJ2-7; D unclear. There are 13 residues in the CDR3. CDR1 and CDR2 (germline): MGHRA, YSYEKL. Trimming took off 1 base at V and 4 bases at J, with 8 bases between the two ends. The CDR3 DNA reads TGCGCCAGCAGCCAAGGTTTAGAATACGAGCAGTACTTC. Its protein is CASSQGLEYEQYF.

This clonotype was seen many times. The rearrangement uses TRBV24-1 and TRBJ1-2, with 7 bases identical to TRBD1. The CDR3 loop spans 14 amino acids. The J segment lost 5 bases and the V segment lost 3 bases, leaving 5 bases of the junction unmatched. The V gene's germline CDR1 is KGHDR and CDR2 SFDVKD. For the CDR3, the DNA is TGTGCCACCAGTGATACGACAGGGCTTTATGGCTACACCTTC. Protein sequence: CATSDTTGLYGYTF.

This clonotype showed up many times. The chain joins TRBV13 to TRBJ1-1; 7 bases line up with TRBD1. Trimming cost V 5 bases and J 0 bases; bases outside gene matches: 6. The germline gives CDR1 PRHDT, CDR2 FYEKMQ (reference sequence). The CDR3 extends over 15 amino acids. The CDR3 nucleotides are TGTGCCAGCAGCCTAAACAGGGGTATGAACACTGAAGCTTTCTTT. It translates to CASSLNRGMNTEAFF.

This clonotype was recorded many times. V and J are TRBV7-8 and TRBJ2-1; possibly TRBD1 for D (6 bases). V shed 2 bases and J shed 10 bases, with 9 bases lying between them. The germline V gene has CDR1 SGHVS and CDR2 FQNEAQ. The CDR3 loop spans 12 amino acids. The CDR3 spells CASSLSGTEQFF. CDR3 DNA: TGTGCCAGCAGCTTAAGTGGGACAGAGCAGTTCTTC.

This clonotype was counted many times. This chain connects TRBV18 to TRBJ1-5; a possible D gene is TRBD1 (5 bases). Germline CDR1 and CDR2: KGHSH and LQKENI. V lost 6 bases and J lost 6, with 18 bases in between. CDR3 length: 15 residues. CDR3 loop: CASSPGHSAGQPQHF. The CDR3 DNA follows: TGTGCCAGCTCTCCTGGACACTCCGCGGGTCAGCCCCAGCATTTT.